This TCR beta chain was identified during a study of a mutant IDH1 vaccine in newly diagnosed glioma. Only in-frame clones appear in the TCRdb table, and some are missing; sequencing was by immunoSEQ multiplex PCR. Of tens of thousands of clones in the sample, 82% were seen once. This clone was detected only a few times. Its antigen is currently unknown. The time point is: week 47, end of study. A 20-mer mutant IDH1 peptide at 300 ug was injected subcutaneously with topical imiquimod. The material sequenced was PBMCs, taken from a glioma patient whose treatment included an IDH1 peptide vaccine. The clonotype was recovered from a man aged 18 to 30 with glioma. Some clones in this sample may be carry-over from other donors' samples.

CDR3 DNA sequence: TGTGCCAGCAGCCTTATGGCGGGGAACACTGAAGCTTTCTTT. It codes for CASSLMAGNTEAFF. This chain joins TRBV28 and TRBJ1-1; D uncertain. Germline lookup yields CDR1 MDHEN and CDR2 SYDVKM. CDR3 length equals 14 residues. The V gene lost 6 bases and the J gene lost 1 base, with 12 bases spanning the gap.